The TCR beta chain described here comes from a study of blood T cell repertoires in COVID-19. Study in general: Acute and convalescent COVID-19 samples came from the United States, Italy and Spain. PBMCs, B-cell-depleted T cells, or T cells were the source of the cDNA or gDNA that made up the material.

Trimming took off 4 bases at V and 8 bases at J, with 11 bases between the two ends. The germline gives CDR1 ENHRY, CDR2 SYGVKD. CDR3 length: 12 amino acids. Original handling: For nucleated cells, counts were estimated from reference gene primer amplification. Here immunoSEQ multiplex PCR was the method, and the copy in TCRdb shows in-frame clones only, minus some. V and J calls plus clone size are reproduced from that table; the DNA served to infer D and trimming. This sample has about 220,000 clones, with 84% found just once. This chain uses TRBV10-3 with TRBJ1-2; TRBD1 might be the D (5 bases). The clonotype comes from a man in his thirties or forties with active or convalescent COVID-19. Input material: peripheral blood. The CDR3 region has the DNA TGTGCCATCAGTGTAGGGGAATGGGGCTACACCTTC. Translated: CAISVGEWGYTF.